This entry describes one T cell receptor beta chain. The data derive from a study of CD8+CD57+ T cells in acquired aplastic anemia. By flow cytometry, patients selected for sequencing had shown an expansion of CD8+CD57+ cells. Template material for TCR beta VDJ and CDR3 profiling consisted of genomic DNA. TCRdb passed the reads through MiXCR, listing each CDR3 protein once. The profile covers under 250,000 distinct CDR3 sequences, with over 55% appearing a single time and roughly three fifths taken by the ten largest. The CDR3 runs 14 residues. V was clipped by 5 bases and J by 1 base; unmatched bases: 5. In germline, CDR1 is SGHTA, CDR2 FQGNSA.

The TCR comes from a human donor with aplastic anemia. V is TRBV7-2 and J is TRBJ2-7; 7 nucleotides agree with TRBD2. The sequenced sample was sorted CD4+, CD8+, or CD8+CD57+ T cells (not recorded which) from PBMCs. For the CDR3, the DNA is TGTGCCAGCAGCCGCGGGAGAGGTTCCTACGAGCAGTACTTC. Translating it yields CASSRGRGSYEQYF.